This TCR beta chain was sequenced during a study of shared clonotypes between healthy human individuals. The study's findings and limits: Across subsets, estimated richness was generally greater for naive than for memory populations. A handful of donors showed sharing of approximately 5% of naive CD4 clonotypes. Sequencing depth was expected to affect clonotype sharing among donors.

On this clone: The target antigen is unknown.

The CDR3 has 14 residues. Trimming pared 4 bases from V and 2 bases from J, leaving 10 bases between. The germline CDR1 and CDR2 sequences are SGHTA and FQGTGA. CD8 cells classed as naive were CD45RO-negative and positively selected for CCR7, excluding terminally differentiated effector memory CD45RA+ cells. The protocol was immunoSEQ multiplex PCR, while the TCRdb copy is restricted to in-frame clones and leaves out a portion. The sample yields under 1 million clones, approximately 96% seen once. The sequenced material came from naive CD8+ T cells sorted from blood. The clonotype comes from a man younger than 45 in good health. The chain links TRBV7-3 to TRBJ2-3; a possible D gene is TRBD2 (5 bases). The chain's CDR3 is CASSSMDFTDTQYF. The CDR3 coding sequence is TGTGCCAGCAGCTCTATGGACTTCACAGATACGCAGTATTTT.